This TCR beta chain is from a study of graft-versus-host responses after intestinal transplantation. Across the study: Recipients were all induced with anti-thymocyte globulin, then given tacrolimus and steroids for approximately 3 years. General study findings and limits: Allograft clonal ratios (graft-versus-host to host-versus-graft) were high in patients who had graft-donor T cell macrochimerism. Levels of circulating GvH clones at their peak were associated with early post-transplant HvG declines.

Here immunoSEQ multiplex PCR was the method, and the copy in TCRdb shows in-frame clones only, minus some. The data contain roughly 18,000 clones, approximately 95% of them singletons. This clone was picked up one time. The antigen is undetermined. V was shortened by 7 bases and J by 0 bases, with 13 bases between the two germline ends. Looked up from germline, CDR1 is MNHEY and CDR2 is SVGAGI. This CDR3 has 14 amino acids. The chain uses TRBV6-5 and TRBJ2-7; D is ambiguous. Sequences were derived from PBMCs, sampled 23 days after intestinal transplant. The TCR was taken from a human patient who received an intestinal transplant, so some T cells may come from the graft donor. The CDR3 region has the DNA TGTGCCAGCAATATTTGGGGTTCCTCCTACGAGCAGTACTTC. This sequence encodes CASNIWGSSYEQYF.